This T cell receptor beta chain comes out of a study of graft-versus-host responses after intestinal transplantation (dated by TCRdb to the early 2020s). For the study in its entirety: Multivisceral, liver-intestinal, or isolated intestinal transplants were received by the recipients. All recipients received anti-thymocyte globulin induction followed by maintenance tacrolimus and steroids for approximately 3 years. Graft-versus-host and host-versus-graft alloreactive T cell clones were tracked in the graft, circulation and bone marrow after intestinal transplantation using bulk TCR-beta CDR3 sequencing. Alloreactive clones were identified by sequencing pre-transplant mixed lymphocyte reaction products and comparing them with unstimulated pre-transplant donor and recipient T cells. The cohort enrolled 20 to 30 intestinal transplant recipients, one of whom was a retransplant, and a few patients without pretransplant specimens were excluded. A peak of at least 4% donor T cells among recipient peripheral blood mononuclear cells was the definition used for donor T cell macrochimerism. Instead of going to the commercial service, samples from a few later patients were sequenced in-house on an Illumina MiSeq and processed with MiXCR.

Notes on this clone: Its binding antigen is unknown. No much larger clone exists at a distance of one base, and base qualities are not known.

The junction carries 13 bases between V and J, which are trimmed by 3 bases and 7 bases respectively. Including cysteine and phenylalanine, the CDR3 has 13 amino acids. The CDR3 DNA has 39 bases and is translated from base 1. The germline V gene encodes CDR1 SGDLS and CDR2 YYNGEE. The library was produced with the immunoSEQ multiplex PCR assay. For most patients, genomic DNA was isolated using the Qiagen DNeasy Blood and Tissue Kit and was shipped frozen to Adaptive Biotechnologies for TCR sequencing. Adaptive Biotechnologies carried out high-throughput TCR-beta CDR3 sequencing of genomic DNA for most patients. The authors' analysis ran thus. TCR sequencing data were retrieved from Adaptive's ImmunoSEQ software for some 17 patients, whereas three other patients were processed with MiXCR and VDJtools. CD4 versus CD8 sorting errors were corrected by removing sequences found in both subsets at a frequency ratio below 5:1. CDR3 nucleotide sequences shared between donor and recipient were removed because the origin of such sequences could not be assigned. At least 2-fold expansion over unstimulated cells and a minimum CFSE-low frequency of 0.002% (template counts) or 0.001% (read counts) were required for clones to be classified as alloreactive. A clone was considered mappable if detected in the sequenced pre-transplant spleen, lymph node, or MLR CFSE-low populations of the donor or recipient. Cumulative frequency of alloreactive clones was calculated as a percentage of all sequences weighted by copy number. TCRdb took over this immuneACCESS table, retaining in-frame rearrangements with V and J assigned. Such tables are incomplete; in checked studies, under half of the missing clones stem from an unresolved V gene, and the remainder is unexplained. V and J calls and clone size follow that table, whereas D and trimming were derived from the DNA. In this sample the table shows around 71,000 clones, 85% to 95% of which occur a single time. Around 0.53% of the sample belongs to the ten largest clones.

General findings and caveats noted by the study authors: In the allografts of patients with donor T cell macrochimerism, GvH to HvG T cell clonal ratios were high. The relatively low number and heterogeneity of intestinal transplant patients limited the conclusions. Early after transplant, peak levels of circulating GvH clones were associated with declines in HvG clones. GvH clones turned up in recipient bone marrow, with some appearing earlier in ileal mucosa or blood, a pattern consistent with an intestinal mucosal origin.

The time point label corresponds to: cells obtained before transplantation from donor or recipient. CD3+CD4+ and CD3+CD8+ populations were FACS-sorted from unstimulated pre-transplant donor and recipient cells taken from spleen or lymph nodes. The sequence derives from a human donor who received an intestinal transplant. The chain is encoded by TRBV9 joined to TRBJ1-1, with the D gene too uncertain to name. Specimen: unstimulated CD8+ T cells sorted from spleen or lymph node cells, collected before intestinal transplant. The nucleotides are TGTGCCAGCAGCGATGGGGAGAAGAGTGAAGCTTTCTTT. Its amino acids are CASSDGEKSEAFF.